This T cell receptor (beta chain) was profiled in a study of blood T cells in healthy people across ages. The CDR3 is made up of 13 amino acids. V was trimmed by 6 bases and J by 3 bases, leaving 11 bases between them. Germline assignment: CDR1 SGHTA and CDR2 FQGTGA. Study-level results: More naive CD4+ cells and higher diversity were found in long-lived than in aged donors. Estimates of total diversity, which came from one million sequenced T cells, were considered to be underestimates.

With regard to this clonotype: Its antigen remains unknown.

Alongside a J-beta primer mix, a sample-barcoded 5' primer served in a second PCR lasting about 7 to 11 cycles. Template switching added a 12-random-nucleotide identifier to every cDNA molecule. TCRdb reprocessed the 5' RACE reads via MiXCR and lists one record per CDR3 protein. The sample includes hundreds of thousands of distinct CDR3 sequences, 45% to 70% seen only once; the top ten take 20% to 30%. J is TRBJ1-1 and V is TRBV7-3; D call uncertain. Sequences were obtained from blood. This receptor was taken from a man between 40 and 49 years old in good health. CDR3 protein: CASRINTDTEAFF. The CDR3 nucleotides read TGTGCCAGCAGAATAAACACGGACACTGAAGCTTTCTTT.